Listed below are T cell receptor beta chains from one sample, sequenced in a study of Ad26.COV2.S vaccination and SARS-CoV-2 variants. This table comes from immunoSEQ multiplex PCR, and its TCRdb copy is limited to in-frame clones, with some not included. This sample has some 320,000 clones, with about 85% found just once. The source material was peripheral blood, sampled in a trial of Ad26.COV2.S vaccine versus placebo. The receptors were gathered from a person aged 18 to 65 who received the Ad26.COV2.S COVID-19 vaccine or a placebo. Both conserved end residues are part of each CDR3. Each record gives: J gene, D gene, V gene, clone size, CDR3 protein, CDR3 DNA. D genes are given only for firm matches. The listing skips clone size in some rows; elsewhere it reads once, few, many or a size class.

TRBJ2-3 | TRBD1 | TRBV4-1 | - | CASSQGDSRTDTQYF | TGCGCCAGCAGCCAAGGGGACAGTCGCACAGATACGCAGTATTTT
TRBJ1-5 | - | TRBV2 | - | CASSPGSQPQHF | TGTGCCAGCAGTCCCGGGAGCCAGCCCCAGCATTTT
TRBJ2-2 | TRBD1 | TRBV18 | - | CASSRDSANTGELFF | TGTGCCAGCTCACGGGACAGCGCGAACACCGGGGAGCTGTTTTTT
TRBJ1-6 | - | TRBV3-1/TRBV3-2 | - | CASSQDFESPLHF | TGTGCCAGCAGCCAAGATTTCGAGTCACCCCTCCACTTT
TRBJ2-5 | - | TRBV5-1 | - | CASSLATVQETQYF | TGCGCCAGCAGCTTGGCAACGGTCCAAGAGACCCAGTACTTC
TRBJ2-5 | - | TRBV5-4 | - | CASSSTGLQETQYF | TGTGCCAGCAGCTCGACAGGACTGCAAGAGACCCAGTACTTC
TRBJ1-2 | - | TRBV5-1 | few | CASSLAYTASGYTF | TGCGCCAGCAGCTTGGCTTATACAGCATCCGGCTACACCTTC
TRBJ2-4 | - | TRBV28 | - | CASSTPGQNSKNIQYF | TGTGCCAGCAGCACACCGGGACAAAACTCCAAAAACATTCAGTACTTC
TRBJ2-4 | - | TRBV18 | - | CASSPKDSLAKNIQYF | TGTGCCAGCTCACCGAAGGACAGTTTAGCCAAAAACATTCAGTACTTC
TRBJ1-3 | TRBD1 | TRBV4-1 | few | CASSQGPGQGADTIYF | TGCGCCAGCAGCCAAGGCCCGGGACAGGGGGCAGACACCATATATTTT
TRBJ1-1 | - | TRBV11-2 | - | CASSLIWGSNTEAFF | TGTGCCAGCAGCTTAATCTGGGGGTCGAACACTGAAGCTTTCTTT
TRBJ1-3 | - | TRBV11-3 | - | CASSPPLGGAISGNTIYF | TGTGCCAGCAGCCCACCCTTAGGTGGGGCCATCTCTGGAAACACCATATATTTT
TRBJ1-6 | - | TRBV28 | - | CASISEGSPLHF | TGTGCCAGCATAAGCGAGGGTTCACCCCTCCACTTT
TRBJ2-7 | - | TRBV7-2 | - | CASSSYPDTPFYEQYF | TGTGCCAGCAGCTCCTACCCCGATACCCCTTTCTACGAGCAGTACTTC
TRBJ2-1 | TRBD1 | TRBV15 | - | CATSRVRQGSEQFF | TGTGCCACCAGCAGAGTCAGACAGGGCAGTGAGCAGTTCTTC
TRBJ2-7 | - | TRBV7-6 | - | CASSLEVTFGLDSYEQYF | TGTGCCAGCAGCTTAGAGGTGACGTTTGGGCTAGACTCCTACGAGCAGTACTTC
TRBJ2-7 | - | TRBV2 | - | CASWWGAEQYF | TGTGCCAGCTGGTGGGGGGCGGAGCAGTACTTC
TRBJ2-1 | - | TRBV5-1 | - | CASSTPEEASYNEQFF | TGCGCCAGCAGCACCCCAGAGGAGGCCTCCTACAATGAGCAGTTCTTC
TRBJ1-5 | TRBD1 | TRBV18 | - | CASSPPLGQGSQPQHF | TGTGCCAGCTCACCACCTCTGGGACAGGGCAGTCAGCCCCAGCATTTT
TRBJ2-2 | - | TRBV4-1 | - | CASSLKGGDGELFF | TGCGCCAGCAGCCTAAAAGGGGGGGACGGGGAGCTGTTTTTT
TRBJ2-7 | TRBD1 | TRBV14 | - | CASSLGQADTYEQYF | TGTGCCAGCAGCCTCGGACAGGCGGACACCTACGAGCAGTACTTC
TRBJ1-1 | - | TRBV11-2 | - | CASSLGPTEAFF | TGTGCCAGCAGCTTAGGCCCCACTGAAGCTTTCTTT
TRBJ2-7 | TRBD2 | TRBV2 | - | CASASGGPTYEQYF | TGTGCCAGCGCTAGCGGGGGACCTACCTACGAGCAGTACTTC
TRBJ2-3 | TRBD2 | TRBV11-3 | - | CASSLDSGGGTDTQYF | TGTGCCAGCAGCTTAGACAGCGGGGGGGGCACAGATACGCAGTATTTT
TRBJ1-1 | TRBD1 | TRBV6-5 | - | CASRRTGQGTTEAFF | TGTGCCAGCAGACGAACCGGACAGGGGACCACTGAAGCTTTCTTT
TRBJ1-3 | - | TRBV3-1/TRBV3-2 | - | CASSHDEIGNTIYF | TGTGCCAGCAGCCACGACGAAATTGGAAACACCATATATTTT
TRBJ2-5 | - | TRBV5-1 | - | CASSSDGGGTQYF | TGCGCCAGCAGCTCGGACGGTGGGGGGACCCAGTACTTC
TRBJ2-1 | TRBD2 | TRBV4-2 | - | CASSQDIQRGGYLSSYNEQFF | TGTGCCAGCAGCCAAGACATCCAGCGGGGGGGCTATTTAAGCTCCTACAATGAGCAGTTCTTC
TRBJ2-7 | TRBD1 | TRBV6-5 | - | CASRGQGLYEQYF | TGTGCCAGCAGGGGACAGGGCTTGTACGAGCAGTACTTC
TRBJ2-3 | - | TRBV10-3 | few | CAISGRSAADTQYF | TGTGCCATCAGTGGGAGATCGGCAGCAGATACGCAGTATTTT
TRBJ2-7 | - | TRBV28 | - | CASSSGSYEQYF | TGTGCCAGCTCCAGCGGGTCCTACGAGCAGTACTTC
TRBJ1-5 | TRBD1 | TRBV7-8 | few | CASSATGIGQPQHF | TGTGCCAGCAGCGCGACAGGGATAGGCCAGCCCCAGCATTTT
TRBJ1-3 | - | TRBV6-1 | - | CASSEYEGVGNTIYF | TGTGCCAGCAGTGAATACGAGGGTGTTGGAAACACCATATATTTT
TRBJ2-5 | TRBD1 | TRBV7-7 | - | CASSLTDRAGETQYF | TGTGCTAGCAGCTTAACGGACAGGGCCGGAGAGACCCAGTACTTC
TRBJ1-4 | - | TRBV10-3 | - | CAISIGGDEKLFF | TGTGCCATCAGTATCGGGGGGGACGAAAAACTGTTTTTT
TRBJ2-7 | - | TRBV13 | - | CASSPRGWGTEQYF | TGTGCCAGCAGCCCCCGAGGCTGGGGTACCGAGCAGTACTTC
TRBJ2-5 | - | TRBV7-3 | - | CASSSGTNKETQYF | TGTGCCAGCAGCTCCGGGACAAATAAAGAGACCCAGTACTTC
TRBJ2-3 | TRBD2 | TRBV30 | - | CAWSVGSGETDTQYF | TGTGCCTGGAGTGTAGGTAGCGGGGAAACAGATACGCAGTATTTT
TRBJ2-3 | TRBD1 | TRBV27 | few | CASSRTGVMDTQYF | TGTGCCAGCAGTAGAACAGGGGTGATGGATACGCAGTATTTT
TRBJ2-3 | - | TRBV7-3 | - | CASSPLRGEDTQYF | TGTGCCAGCAGCCCCCTCCGGGGAGAGGATACGCAGTATTTT
TRBJ2-7 | TRBD1 | TRBV11-2 | - | CASSRNYPGQGSSYEQYF | TGTGCCAGCAGCCGAAATTATCCGGGACAGGGGAGCTCCTACGAGCAGTACTTC
TRBJ1-3 | - | TRBV27 | once | CASSLSDGHTIYF | TGTGCCAGCAGTTTGTCGGACGGACACACCATATATTTT
TRBJ2-7 | TRBD1 | TRBV11-3 | - | CASSRRTGVNPEQYF | TGTGCCAGCAGCCGAAGGACAGGGGTTAATCCCGAGCAGTACTTC
TRBJ2-1 | TRBD2 | TRBV5-1 | - | CASSLAGSSYNEQFF | TGCGCCAGCAGCTTAGCGGGGAGCTCCTACAATGAGCAGTTCTTC
TRBJ1-5 | TRBD1 | TRBV19 | - | CASTMGQGNQPQHF | TGTGCCAGTACCATGGGACAGGGGAATCAGCCCCAGCATTTT
TRBJ2-3 | TRBD1 | TRBV7-3 | - | CASSAGQGPDTQYF | TGTGCCAGCAGCGCAGGACAGGGGCCAGATACGCAGTATTTT
TRBJ1-5 | - | TRBV5-8 | - | CASSSLAAGISNQPQHF | TGTGCCAGCAGTTCCTTGGCGGCAGGGATTAGCAATCAGCCCCAGCATTTT
TRBJ2-7 | - | TRBV9 | many | CASSGSGGYEQYF | TGTGCCAGCAGCGGAAGTGGGGGCTACGAGCAGTACTTC
TRBJ1-1 | TRBD1 | TRBV6-6 | - | CASSSPAGTGGEAFF | TGTGCCAGCAGTTCTCCCGCCGGTACAGGGGGAGAAGCTTTCTTT
TRBJ1-1 | - | TRBV18 | - | CASSSAATLNTEAFF | TGTGCCAGCTCATCGGCAGCCACTCTGAACACTGAAGCTTTCTTT
TRBJ1-4 | TRBD1 | TRBV6-5 | - | CASNNRGTNEKLFF | TGTGCCAGCAATAACAGGGGAACTAATGAAAAACTGTTTTTT
TRBJ1-1 | TRBD1 | TRBV30 | - | CAWGTGTNTEAFF | TGTGCCTGGGGGACAGGGACGAACACTGAAGCTTTCTTT
TRBJ2-3 | TRBD1 | TRBV18 | - | CASSPLMIRQGSTDTQYF | TGTGCCAGCTCACCATTGATGATACGACAGGGCTCTACAGATACGCAGTATTTT
TRBJ2-7 | - | TRBV4-1 | - | CASSQGSTYEQYF | TGCGCCAGCAGCCAAGGATCAACTTACGAGCAGTACTTC
TRBJ2-2 | - | TRBV7-9 | - | CASSTGTTGELFF | TGTGCCAGCAGCACCGGGACAACCGGGGAGCTGTTTTTT